This T cell receptor (beta chain) comes out of a study of T-cell memory formation after mild COVID-19. Study-wide background: Largely, TCR clusters stayed within a single donor.

5'RACE, which relied on constant-segment primers, yielded TCR alpha and TCR beta cDNA libraries carrying sample barcodes and UMIs. One entry per CDR3 protein results from TCRdb running MiXCR on the 5' RACE reads. This sample yields 470,000 or so distinct CDR3 sequences, of which around 25% are seen a single time; 12% belongs to the top ten. Germline CDR1 is LGHDT and CDR2 is YNNKEL (reference sequence). Trimming took off 6 bases at V and 5 bases at J, with 16 bases between the two ends. The CDR3 covers 14 residues. Details on this clonotype: Its cognate antigen is unknown.

General study findings and limits: Confirmation of SARS-CoV-2 specificity was lacking for second-wave clones peaking day 37. Some clones that responded turned up in pre-infection memory, which suggests that cross-reactive memory joined in.

The sample comprised PBMCs or a T cell subset sorted from them (not recorded which). The J gene is TRBJ1-1, the V gene TRBV3-1; no firm D call. The clonotype originates from an adult woman who had mild COVID-19 (a few samples of this study predate the infection). Cell type and time point are not known. CDR3 in amino acids: CASSIMHGLTEAFF. CDR3 in DNA: TGTGCCAGCAGTATTATGCACGGGCTTACTGAAGCTTTCTTT.